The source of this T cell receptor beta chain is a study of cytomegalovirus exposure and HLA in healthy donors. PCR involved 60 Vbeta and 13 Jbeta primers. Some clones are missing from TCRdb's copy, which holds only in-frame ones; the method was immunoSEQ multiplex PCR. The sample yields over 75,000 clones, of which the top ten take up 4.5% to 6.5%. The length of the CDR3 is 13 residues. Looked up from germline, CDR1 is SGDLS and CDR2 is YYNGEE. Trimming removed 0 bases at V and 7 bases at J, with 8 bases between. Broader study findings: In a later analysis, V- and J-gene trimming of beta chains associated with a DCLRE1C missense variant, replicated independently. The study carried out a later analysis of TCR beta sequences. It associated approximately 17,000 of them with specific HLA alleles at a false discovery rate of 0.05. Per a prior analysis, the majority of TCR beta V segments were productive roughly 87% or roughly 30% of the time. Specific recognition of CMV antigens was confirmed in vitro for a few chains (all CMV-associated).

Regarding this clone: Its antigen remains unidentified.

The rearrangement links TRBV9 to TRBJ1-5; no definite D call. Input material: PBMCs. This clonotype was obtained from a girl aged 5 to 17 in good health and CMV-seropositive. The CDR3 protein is CASSVDAGQPQHF. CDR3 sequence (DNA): TGTGCCAGCAGCGTAGATGCGGGGCAGCCCCAGCATTTT.